The 17 T cell receptor beta chains below come from one sample, sequenced in a study of identical twins. TCRdb reprocessed the 5' RACE reads via MiXCR and lists one record per CDR3 protein. Here the sample spans about 520,000 distinct CDR3 sequences, about 20% being singletons. These same data were also listed under a study on T cells expressing NK-cell markers.

Sequencing used CD4+ T cells sorted from blood. The receptors stem from a woman aged 18-29 years in good health.

This clonotype is medium-sized. The rearrangement uses TRBV12-3 or TRBV12-4 and TRBJ2-7, with 8 bases lining up with TRBD2. The V and J ends lost 5 bases and 6 bases, in that order; junction bases with no gene match: 12. The CDR3 runs 15 residues. The chain's CDR3 is CASSPPGLDLLEQYF. CDR3 in DNA: TGTGCCAGCAGTCCCCCGGGACTAGACTTGCTCGAGCAGTACTTC.

The chain couples TRBV10-2 to TRBJ2-5; 7 nucleotides line up with TRBD1. The J segment lost 3 bases and the V segment lost 6 bases, leaving 4 bases of the junction unmatched. The CDR3 is 13 amino acids. Germline V gene lookup returns CDR1 WSHSY and CDR2 SAAADI. Written as DNA, the CDR3 is TGCGCCAGCAGCTCGACAGGGAAAGAGACCCAGTACTTC. This encodes CASSSTGKETQYF.

This chain uses TRBV11-2 with TRBJ2-3; weak D call: TRBD1 (5 bases). This CDR3 has 20 residues. Germline loops: CDR1 SGHAT, CDR2 FQNNGV. Trimming removed 5 bases at V and 0 bases at J, with 27 bases between. CDR3 protein: CASSTPLVLGDRSSTDTQYF. CDR3 nucleotide sequence: TGTGCCAGCAGCACCCCCTTAGTCCTAGGGGATCGGAGTAGCACAGATACGCAGTATTTT.

The chain carries TRBV20-1 and TRBJ1-1, with D uncertain. In germline, CDR1 is DFQATT, CDR2 SNEGSKA (reference sequence). The V and J ends lost 8 bases and 1 base respectively, with 8 bases between them. CDR3 length equals 11 residues. This CDR3 reads CSRLKNTEAFF. In nucleotides, the CDR3 is TGCAGTAGACTGAAGAACACTGAAGCTTTCTTT.

The table lists this clonotype with a few counts. This chain uses TRBV20-1 with TRBJ2-3; 11 positions match TRBD2. Germline CDR1 reads DFQATT; CDR2 reads SNEGSKA (reference sequence). The CDR3 sequence is 15 residues long. The trim removed 8 bases at V and 2 bases at J, leaving 9 bases unmatched. CDR3 residues: CSPTLTSGNTDTQYF. The CDR3 coding sequence is TGCAGTCCGACCCTGACTAGCGGGAACACAGATACGCAGTATTTT.

Only a few counts were recorded for this clonotype. V usage is TRBV20-1 and J usage is TRBJ2-7; 12 bases agree with TRBD1. Germline assignment: CDR1 DFQATT and CDR2 SNEGSKA (reference sequence). Unmatched junction bases numbered 17, after V lost 7 bases and J lost 4 bases. The CDR3 runs 17 residues. DNA for the CDR3: TGCAGTGTTAGGCTTGGGACAGGGGGCAAGGGAGGATACGAGCAGTACTTC. Its protein product is CSVRLGTGGKGGYEQYF.

The CDR3 DNA reads as TGCAGTGTCGGATGGGATACGCAGTATTTT. This codes for CSVGWDTQYF. The chain employs TRBV20-1 and TRBJ2-3; D call uncertain. The CDR3 is 10 residues long. Germline V gene data show CDR1 as DFQATT and CDR2 as SNEGSKA (reference sequence). V shed 7 bases and J shed 6 bases, with 8 bases lying between them.

This chain uses TRBV12-5 with TRBJ2-5; D is possibly TRBD1 (6 bases). The germline V and J ends were trimmed by 2 bases and 5 bases, with 9 bases remaining between them. The germline V gene encodes CDR1 LGHNT and CDR2 FRNRAP. The CDR3 is 13 residues long. In DNA form, the CDR3 reads TGTGCTAGTGGTTTGACAGGGTGGGAGACCCAGTACTTC. Translation gives CASGLTGWETQYF.

This clonotype was counted only a few times. The gene calls are TRBV10-2 and TRBJ1-5, with 9 bases lining up with TRBD1. Trimming cost V 7 bases and J 3 bases; bases outside gene matches: 7. Looked up from germline, CDR1 is WSHSY and CDR2 is SAAADI. The CDR3 has 15 amino acids. The DNA for the CDR3 is TGCGCCAGCACCGAAGGACAGGGGTACAATCAGCCCCAGCATTTT. Translating it yields CASTEGQGYNQPQHF.

Only a few counts were recorded for this clonotype. The chain employs TRBV20-1 and TRBJ2-1; the match to TRBD2 covers 7 bases. Germline CDR1 and CDR2: DFQATT and SNEGSKA (reference sequence). The V gene end was trimmed by 3 bases and the J gene end by 10 bases; junction bases not matched to a gene: 9. CDR3 length: 13 residues. The DNA of the CDR3 is TGCAGTGCTAGGGGAGCGGGACTGGGGGAGCAGTTCTTC. Its protein is CSARGAGLGEQFF.

The table lists this clonotype with a few counts. The rearrangement joins TRBV7-2 to TRBJ1-6; D remains unclear. The germline V gene encodes CDR1 SGHTA and CDR2 FQGNSA. The CDR3 totals 15 residues. V was cut by 3 bases and J by 10 bases, with 16 bases left in between. The CDR3 is CASSFESRMGSPLHF. As DNA, the CDR3 is TGTGCCAGCAGCTTTGAAAGTCGGATGGGATCACCCCTCCACTTT.

This clonotype came up a few times. The V gene is TRBV3-1, the J gene TRBJ2-2, with D possibly TRBD1 on 5 matching bases. Germline lookup yields CDR1 LGHDT and CDR2 YNNKEL (reference sequence). The CDR3 consists of 15 residues. Trimming pared 0 bases from V and 9 bases from J, leaving 14 bases between. The CDR3 nucleotides are TGTGCCAGCAGCCAAGAGGGGCCCCTCGCGCGGGAGCTGTTTTTT. This encodes CASSQEGPLARELFF.

This clonotype was seen a handful of times. The CDR3 DNA is TGCAGTGCTAGAACTACTAGCGGGGGAGGAAATGAGCAGTTCTTC. Encoded protein: CSARTTSGGGNEQFF. The chain links TRBV20-1 to TRBJ2-1, with 11 bases fitting TRBD2. J gave up 7 bases and V 2 bases, and 7 bases lay outside the gene matches. Germline V gene lookup returns CDR1 DFQATT and CDR2 SNEGSKA (reference sequence). The CDR3 is made up of 15 amino acids.

This clonotype was detected once. The chain has TRBV7-2 and TRBJ2-5; D unclear. Germline assignment: CDR1 SGHTA and CDR2 FQGNSA. The CDR3 totals 13 residues. With 2 bases removed from V and 2 bases from J, the gap between germline ends came to 6 bases. CDR3 nucleotides: TGTGCCAGCAGCTTATTCCGGCAAGAGACCCAGTACTTC. It codes for CASSLFRQETQYF.

The rearrangement links TRBV7-8 to TRBJ2-7; possibly TRBD1 for D (6 bases). This CDR3 contains 13 residues. Germline CDR1 is SGHVS and CDR2 is FQNEAQ. The V and J ends lost 3 bases and 7 bases respectively, with 13 bases between them. The CDR3 here is CASSLLRGQEQYF. CDR3 DNA sequence: TGTGCCAGCAGCTTGTTAAGGGGACAAGAGCAGTACTTC. Complete variable domain (other parts from reference TRBV7-8 and TRBJ2-7): GAGVSQSPRYKVAKRGQDVALRCDPISGHVSLFWYQQALGQGPEFLTYFQNEAQLDKSGLPSDRFFAERPEGSVSTLKIQRTQQEDSAVYLCASSLLRGQEQYFGPGTRLTVT.

This clonotype has a handful of counts. V is TRBV12-3 or TRBV12-4 and J is TRBJ2-5, with 13 bases identical to TRBD2. The trim removed 4 bases at V and 5 bases at J, leaving 4 bases unmatched. CDR3 size: 15 residues. CDR3: CASSSGLAGYETQYF. CDR3 bases: TGTGCCAGCAGTTCGGGACTAGCGGGATATGAGACCCAGTACTTC.

There are many counts of this clonotype. The chain employs TRBV12-3 or TRBV12-4 and TRBJ1-1; no clear D gene. The length of the CDR3 is 14 residues. V lost 5 bases and J 3 bases, leaving 13 bases between the germline ends. The CDR3, as DNA: TGTGCCAGCAGTCACCGGGAGGGCGACACTGAAGCTTTCTTT. This sequence encodes CASSHREGDTEAFF.